These 25 T cell receptor beta chains were all obtained from the same sample, sequenced in a study of blood T cells in healthy people across ages. Primed by a sample-barcoded 5' primer and a J-beta primer mix, a second PCR proceeded for about 6 to 12 cycles. TCRdb reprocessed the 5' RACE reads via MiXCR and lists one record per CDR3 protein. Counted here are hundreds of thousands of distinct CDR3 sequences, around 21% occurring once; the ten biggest clones make up roughly 3.6%. The sequenced sample was blood. Receptor source: a man between 70 and 80 years old in good health.

As for this clonotype: A junction end diverges from the germline sequence, so it may reflect a read error. The genes are TRBV6-1 and TRBJ2-7; the match to TRBD1 covers 10 bases. CDR1 is MNHNS and CDR2 is SASEGT in the germline V gene. The CDR3 extends over 15 amino acids. The CDR3 reads CTSSASRQGASEQYF. CDR3 bases: TGTACCAGCAGCGCTTCAAGACAGGGGGCGAGTGAGCAGTACTTC.

V is TRBV20-1 and J is TRBJ2-5; D unresolved. In germline, CDR1 is DFQATT, CDR2 SNEGSKA (reference sequence). V was clipped by 3 bases and J by 7 bases, with 15 bases between them. The CDR3 is made up of 13 amino acids. CDR3 bases: TGCAGTGCTAGGAGTCCGTCCTGGTCGACCCAGTACTTC. Protein: CSARSPSWSTQYF.

The chain combines TRBV18 with TRBJ2-5, with D perhaps TRBD1 or TRBD2 (5 bases each). The assigned J gene may be wrong: the sequence end matches TRBJ2-7 better. The germline gives CDR1 KGHSH, CDR2 LQKENI. This CDR3 region has 13 residues. The CDR3, as DNA: TGTGCCAGCTCACCGTCCAGGGAGTTCGAGCAGTACTTC. This sequence encodes CASSPSREFEQYF.

This clonotype turned up a few times. One junction end does not reproduce the germline sequence, and a read error may be involved. This rearrangement joins TRBV18 to TRBJ1-1, with a possible D match to TRBD1 (6 bases). Germline V gene sequence: CDR1 KGHSH, CDR2 LQKENI. The CDR3 extends over 13 amino acids. The CDR3 loop reads CAGSPRQGTEAFF. CDR3 coding DNA: TGTGCCGGCTCACCAAGGCAGGGGACTGAAGCTTTCTTT. Based on the CDR3 plus reference TRBV18 and TRBJ1-1, the full variable domain is NAGVMQNPRHLVRRRGQEARLRCSPMKGHSHVYWYRQLPEEGLKFMVYLQKENIIDESGMPKERFSAEFPKEGPSILRIQQVVRGDSAAYFCAGSPRQGTEAFFGQGTRLTVV.

This clonotype was counted between two and nine times. The chain carries TRBV11-1 and TRBJ1-1; D not certain. Germline assignment: CDR1 SGHAT and CDR2 FQDESV (reference sequence). The V end lost 3 bases, the J end lost 1 base, and 9 bases lay between the germline ends. This CDR3 spans 14 amino acids. The CDR3 spells CASSFSRANTEAFF. The CDR3 DNA reads TGTGCCAGCAGCTTTTCACGGGCGAACACTGAAGCTTTCTTT.

A few counts support this clonotype. This chain uses TRBV4-1 with TRBJ2-1; 14 nucleotides line up with TRBD2. J lost 2 bases, V lost 0 bases, and 6 bases had no gene match. Germline V gives CDR1 MGHRA, CDR2 YSYEKL. This CDR3 has 19 amino acids. The CDR3 bases are TGCGCCAGCAGCCAAGATCCCGGACTAGCGGGAGGAACCTACAATGAGCAGTTCTTC. Translated, it gives CASSQDPGLAGGTYNEQFF.

This clonotype was recorded at least ten times. The J gene is TRBJ2-1, the V gene TRBV12-3 or TRBV12-4; TRBD2 might be the D (6 bases). The CDR3 runs to 12 residues. Trimming took 6 bases from V and 10 from J, leaving 13 bases between them. DNA for the CDR3: TGTGCCAGCAGGGAGGGGTTCGGGGAGCAGTTCTTC. Protein sequence: CASREGFGEQFF.

This clonotype showed up many times. This chain joins TRBV7-9 and TRBJ2-5; TRBD1 or TRBD2 may be the D gene (6 bases each). Germline V CDR1 and CDR2: SEHNR, FQNEAQ (reference sequence). This CDR3 has 16 residues. Between the trimmed V and J ends, which lost 4 bases and 2 bases, there was a span of 17 bases. CDR3 DNA sequence: TGTGCCAGCAGCTCCCGAGGGGGGATCGATCAAGAGACCCAGTACTTC. It specifies CASSSRGGIDQETQYF. Looking up the rest from reference TRBV7-9 and TRBJ2-5 gives the full variable domain: DTGVSQNPRHKITKRGQNVTFRCDPISEHNRLYWYRQTLGQGPEFLTYFQNEAQLEKSRLLSDRFSAERPKGSFSTLEIQRTEQGDSAMYLCASSSRGGIDQETQYFGPGTRLLVL.

A few counts support this clonotype. The chain links TRBV7-3 to TRBJ2-3; D not certain. There are 15 residues in the CDR3. V was trimmed by 4 bases and J by 5 bases, leaving 16 bases between them. From germline, CDR1 is SGHTA and CDR2 FQGTGA. The CDR3 here is CASSSDSLGIDTQYF. CDR3 DNA sequence: TGTGCCAGCAGCTCCGACTCCTTGGGGATAGATACGCAGTATTTT. Variable domain in full (rest from reference TRBV7-3 and TRBJ2-3): GAGVSQTPSNKVTEKGKYVELRCDPISGHTALYWYRQSLGQGPEFLIYFQGTGAADDSGLPNDRFFAVRPEGSVSTLKIQRTERGDSAVYLCASSSDSLGIDTQYFGPGTRLTVL.

CDR3 nucleotides: TGTGCCAGCAGTGACAGGGGGATTTATGAGCAGTTCTTC. Translating it yields CASSDRGIYEQFF. J is TRBJ2-1 and V is TRBV27, with 9 bases identical to TRBD1. The CDR3 consists of 13 residues. Germline V CDR1 and CDR2: MNHEY, SMNVEV (reference sequence). The V gene end was trimmed by 5 bases and the J gene end by 8 bases; junction bases not matched to a gene: 4.

V usage is TRBV12-3 or TRBV12-4 and J usage is TRBJ2-2, with 10 nucleotides matching TRBD2. Trimming took 3 bases from V and 6 from J; bases not matched to a gene: 7. The CDR3 has 16 residues. The CDR3 spells CASSFRSSGSPGELFF. The CDR3 region has the DNA TGTGCCAGCAGTTTTAGGTCTAGCGGGAGTCCCGGGGAGCTGTTTTTT.

The rearrangement uses TRBV4-3 and TRBJ2-6; D remains unclear. V was cut by 0 bases and J by 4 bases, with 7 bases left in between. This CDR3 has 15 amino acids. CDR1 is LGHNA, CDR2 YSLEER, per germline. Written as DNA, the CDR3 is TGCGCCAGCAGCCAAGAGGTCGCCGGGGCCAACGTCCTGACTTTC. Its translation is CASSQEVAGANVLTF.

V is TRBV20-1 and J is TRBJ2-7; TRBD2 might be the D (5 bases). The DNA end lines up better with TRBJ2-5; the J call may be wrong. Germline assignment: CDR1 DFQATT and CDR2 SNEGSKA (reference sequence). The CDR3 consists of 15 residues. The CDR3 protein is CSASSPAAFQETQYF. Here the CDR3 DNA reads TGCAGTGCTAGTTCCCCAGCGGCCTTTCAAGAGACCCAGTACTTC.

The CDR3 loop is CATSDLAGGRQETQYF. Written as DNA, the CDR3 is TGTGCCACCAGTGATTTGGCGGGAGGACGCCAAGAGACCCAGTACTTC. The rearrangement uses TRBV24-1 and TRBJ2-5; 8 positions agree with TRBD2. This CDR3 is built from 16 residues. CDR1 is KGHDR and CDR2 is SFDVKD in the germline V gene. Trimming cost V 0 bases and J 1 base; bases outside gene matches: 3.

This clonotype was counted only a few times. The J gene is TRBJ1-2, the V gene TRBV6-1; TRBD1 aligns across 8 bases. The CDR3 is made up of 14 amino acids. V dropped 1 base and J dropped 4; count of bases not matched to a gene: 2. Germline CDR1 and CDR2: MNHNS and SASEGT. As DNA, the CDR3 is TGTGCCAGCAGTGAAGTAGGACAGGGCTATGGCTACACCTTC. It specifies CASSEVGQGYGYTF.

Points on this clonotype: Lacking the conserved final phenylalanine or tryptophan, this CDR3 likely reflects a read error. The chain couples TRBV24-1 to TRBJ2-7, with 7 bases lining up with TRBD1. CDR1 KGHDR and CDR2 SFDVKD come from the germline V gene. The CDR3 runs to 17 residues. V shed 3 bases and J 5 bases; nucleotides not matched to a gene: 15. CDR3 amino acids: CATSDIPEGQASHEQYL. The CDR3, as DNA: TGTGCCACCAGTGATATACCTGAAGGACAGGCCTCACACGAGCAGTACCTC.

The CDR3 region is CASSLGRTYEQYF. CDR3 DNA: TGTGCCAGCAGTTTAGGCCGAACCTACGAGCAGTACTTC. The genes are TRBV28 and TRBJ2-7; D call uncertain. Germline CDR1 reads MDHEN; CDR2 reads SYDVKM. The CDR3 runs to 13 residues. V lost 2 bases, J lost 2 bases, and 7 bases lay in between.

This clonotype was picked up a small number of times. The CDR3 DNA follows: TGCAGTGCTAGACGAACGACAGGGGAAGACTATGGCTACACCTTC. Translating gives CSARRTTGEDYGYTF. The rearrangement uses TRBV20-1 and TRBJ1-2; the match to TRBD1 covers 8 bases. Germline trimming cut 2 bases from V and 3 bases from J; bases unmatched to any gene: 8. Per germline, CDR1 DFQATT and CDR2 SNEGSKA (reference sequence). The CDR3 is 15 residues long.

This clonotype has more than one count but fewer than ten. CDR3 protein: CASSLSGSEETQYF. In DNA, the CDR3 is TGTGCCAGCAGCCTTAGCGGATCGGAAGAGACCCAGTACTTC. This chain joins TRBV3-1 and TRBJ2-5; perhaps TRBD2 as D (6 bases). The V gene's germline CDR1 is LGHDT and CDR2 YNNKEL (reference sequence). With 4 bases removed from V and 3 bases from J, the gap between germline ends came to 12 bases. The CDR3 length is 14 residues.

V and J are TRBV14 and TRBJ2-1; D unresolved. Germline V CDR1 and CDR2: SGHDN, FVKESK. This CDR3 has 14 residues. Trimming took off 4 bases at V and 5 bases at J, with 12 bases between the two ends. This CDR3 is CASSPILGNNEQFF. CDR3 DNA: TGTGCCAGCAGCCCCATTCTGGGGAACAATGAGCAGTTCTTC.

Details on this clonotype: Germline is not matched at one junction end, which may reflect a read error. This chain links TRBV2 with TRBJ2-2, with a tentative D call TRBD2 (6 bases). CDR1 is SNHLY and CDR2 is FYNNEI in the germline V gene. The CDR3 has 14 residues. Here the CDR3 reads CASSFGFPGGELVF. The CDR3 DNA sequence: TGTGCCAGCAGTTTCGGGTTCCCAGGCGGGGAGCTGGTTTTT.

This clonotype was seen a single time. The gene calls are TRBV4-2 and TRBJ2-4; D possibly matches TRBD1 or TRBD2 (5 bases each). The CDR3 has 19 amino acids. The ends were cut back, 0 bases at V and 0 bases at J, with 18 bases in the middle. Germline-derived CDR1 and CDR2 are LGHNA and YNFKEQ. DNA for the CDR3: TGTGCCAGCAGCCAAGAAGTTGGCGGGCAGGGCATAGCCAAAAACATTCAGTACTTC. Protein: CASSQEVGGQGIAKNIQYF.

This clonotype was observed a few times. A much bigger clone sits one base away, suggesting this may be a read error. The rearrangement joins TRBV2 to TRBJ2-7; TRBD1 matches 7 bases. Germline values: CDR1 SNHLY, CDR2 FYNNEI. V shed 6 bases, J shed 0 bases, and the junction held 2 bases outside the gene matches. CDR3 size: 13 residues. The CDR3 coding sequence is TGTGCCAGCAGGGACAGGAGCTCCTACGAGCAGTACTTC. It specifies CASRDRSSYEQYF.

This clonotype was counted ten times or more. This chain connects TRBV12-3 or TRBV12-4 to TRBJ1-2; D perhaps matches TRBD1 (5 bases). With 5 bases removed from V and 8 bases from J, the gap between germline ends came to 15 bases. The CDR3 is made up of 13 amino acids. As DNA, the CDR3 is TGTGCCAGCAGTCAGGACGGACAAAGGGGCTACACCTTC. It is translated as CASSQDGQRGYTF.

The CDR3 DNA reads TGTGCCAGCAGTCCCGAGAGCTATAGCAATCAGCCCCAGCATTTT. Its translation is CASSPESYSNQPQHF. J is TRBJ1-5 and V is TRBV6-5; D gene ambiguous. The CDR3 runs 15 residues. Trimming took off 5 bases at V and 0 bases at J, with 11 bases between the two ends. CDR1 is MNHEY, CDR2 SVGAGI, per germline.